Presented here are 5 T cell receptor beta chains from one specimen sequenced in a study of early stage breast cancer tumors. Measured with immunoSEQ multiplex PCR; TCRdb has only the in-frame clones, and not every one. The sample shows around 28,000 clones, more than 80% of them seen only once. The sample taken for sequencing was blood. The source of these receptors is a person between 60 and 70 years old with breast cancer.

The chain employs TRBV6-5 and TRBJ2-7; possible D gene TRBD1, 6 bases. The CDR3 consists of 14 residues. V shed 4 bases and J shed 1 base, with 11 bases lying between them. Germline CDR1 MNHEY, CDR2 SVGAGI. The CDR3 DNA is TGTGCCAGCAGTTCTACAGGGTCATCCTACGAGCAGTACTTC. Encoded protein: CASSSTGSSYEQYF.

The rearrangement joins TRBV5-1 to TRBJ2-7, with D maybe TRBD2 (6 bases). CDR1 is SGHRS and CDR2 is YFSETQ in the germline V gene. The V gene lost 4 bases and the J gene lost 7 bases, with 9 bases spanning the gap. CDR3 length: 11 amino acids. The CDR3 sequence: CASSPGGEQYF. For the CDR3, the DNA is TGCGCCAGCAGCCCCGGGGGAGAGCAGTACTTC. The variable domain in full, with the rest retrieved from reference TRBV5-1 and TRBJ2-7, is KAGVTQTPRYLIKTRGQQVTLSCSPISGHRSVSWYQQTPGQGLQFLFEYFSETQRNKGNFPGRFSGRQFSNSRSEMNVSTLELGDSALYLCASSPGGEQYFGPGTRLTVT.

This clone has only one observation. As DNA, the CDR3 is TGTGCCAGCTCACGGACTAGCGGGTCGTTCTCCTACGAGCAGTACTTC. As protein: CASSRTSGSFSYEQYF. The chain joins TRBV18 to TRBJ2-7; 11 nucleotides agree with TRBD2. The CDR3 contains 16 residues. After removal of 4 bases from V and 0 bases from J, the junction contained 5 bases not matched to a gene. The germline V gene encodes CDR1 KGHSH and CDR2 LQKENI.

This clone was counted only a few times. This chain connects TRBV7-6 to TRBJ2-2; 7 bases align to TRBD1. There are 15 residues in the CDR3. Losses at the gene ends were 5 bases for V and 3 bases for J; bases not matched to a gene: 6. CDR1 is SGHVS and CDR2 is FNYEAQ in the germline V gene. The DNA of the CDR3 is TGTGCCAGCAGCATGGGACAGCCTCACACCGGGGAGCTGTTTTTT. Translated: CASSMGQPHTGELFF.

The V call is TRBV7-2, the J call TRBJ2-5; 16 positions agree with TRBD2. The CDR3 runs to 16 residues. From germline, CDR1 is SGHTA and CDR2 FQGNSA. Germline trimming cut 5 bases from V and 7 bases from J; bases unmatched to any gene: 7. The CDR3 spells CASSLEGLAGGGTQYF. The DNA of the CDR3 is TGTGCCAGCAGCCTAGAGGGACTAGCGGGAGGGGGGACCCAGTACTTC.